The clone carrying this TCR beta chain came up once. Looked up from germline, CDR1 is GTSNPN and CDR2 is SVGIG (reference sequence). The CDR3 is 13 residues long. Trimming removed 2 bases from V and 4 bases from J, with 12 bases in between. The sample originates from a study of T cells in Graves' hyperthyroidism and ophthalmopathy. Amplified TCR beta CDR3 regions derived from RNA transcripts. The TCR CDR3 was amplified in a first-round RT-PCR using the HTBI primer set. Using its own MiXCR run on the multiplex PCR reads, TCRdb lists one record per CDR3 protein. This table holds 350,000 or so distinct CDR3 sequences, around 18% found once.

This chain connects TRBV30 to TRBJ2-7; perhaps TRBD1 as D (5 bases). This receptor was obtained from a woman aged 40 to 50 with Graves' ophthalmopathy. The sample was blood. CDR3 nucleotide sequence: TGTGCCTGGAGTCTAAACCGACAGTACGAGCAGTACTTC. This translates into CAWSLNRQYEQYF.